This T cell receptor (beta chain) was recorded in a study of T cell changes during pregnancy in multiple sclerosis. Measured with immunoSEQ multiplex PCR; TCRdb has only the in-frame clones, and not every one. The sample contains approximately 70,000 clones, 90% to 95% of which appear only once. This clonotype was obtained from a female donor in good health, enrolled as a control in a pregnancy study. The sample was peripheral blood, taken in the third trimester of pregnancy.

The CDR3 sequence is CSVKWTGAYTEAFF. In DNA form, the CDR3 reads TGCAGCGTTAAGTGGACAGGGGCCTACACTGAAGCTTTCTTT. The rearrangement uses TRBV29-1 and TRBJ1-1; the match to TRBD1 covers 9 bases. From germline, CDR1 is SQVTM and CDR2 ANQGSEA. V was clipped by 5 bases and J by 3 bases; unmatched bases: 7. The CDR3 is 14 amino acids.